A selection of T cell receptor beta chains follows, all from one sample in a study of blood T cell repertoires in COVID-19. Sequenced by immunoSEQ multiplex PCR; TCRdb stores in-frame clones only, minus some. The sample has about 82,000 clones, about 85% seen once; the top ten hold over 15%. The material sequenced was peripheral blood. These receptors all stem from a man of 80 years or more with active or convalescent COVID-19. CDR3s include the opening cysteine and the closing phenylalanine or tryptophan. A D gene is named only where the DNA matches it firmly. Size values are once, few and many counts, or a class for expanded clones, and some rows have none.

D gene: TRBD1
V gene: TRBV15
clone size: few
J gene: TRBJ1-5
CDR3 DNA: TGTGCCACCAGCAGCCCACTCTCGACAGGGTTCTATCAGCCCCAGCATTTT
CDR3 protein: CATSSPLSTGFYQPQHF

D gene: NA
V gene: TRBV5-1
clone size: NA
J gene: TRBJ1-1
CDR3 DNA: TGCGCCAGCAGACGAGTGGGGGGAAACACTGAAGCTTTCTTT
CDR3 protein: CASRRVGGNTEAFF

D gene: NA
V gene: TRBV19
clone size: NA
J gene: TRBJ1-2
CDR3 DNA: TGTGCCAGTAGTACACAGGACACCGCGGACTATGGCTACACCTTC
CDR3 protein: CASSTQDTADYGYTF

D gene: NA
V gene: TRBV7-2
clone size: NA
J gene: TRBJ1-2
CDR3 DNA: TGTGCCAGCAGCTTAGATTGGGGCGGCTACACCTTC
CDR3 protein: CASSLDWGGYTF

D gene: TRBD2
V gene: TRBV20-1
clone size: NA
J gene: TRBJ2-3
CDR3 DNA: TGCAGTGCTAGTACCTTGAGGGGCGGGGGGGCCTCGCAGGATACGCAGTATTTT
CDR3 protein: CSASTLRGGGASQDTQYF

D gene: NA
V gene: TRBV28
clone size: NA
J gene: TRBJ2-3
CDR3 DNA: TGTGCCAGCAGTCTCAAGACACGGTCCACAGATACGCAGTATTTT
CDR3 protein: CASSLKTRSTDTQYF

D gene: TRBD1
V gene: TRBV19
clone size: NA
J gene: TRBJ2-2
CDR3 DNA: TGTGCCAGCGAGACAGGGGTTTACACCGGGGAGCTGTTTTTT
CDR3 protein: CASETGVYTGELFF

D gene: TRBD1
V gene: TRBV7-8
clone size: NA
J gene: TRBJ1-4
CDR3 DNA: TGTGCCAGCAGCCCTTTTTCCGGGACAGGGAGGGAAAAACTGTTTTTT
CDR3 protein: CASSPFSGTGREKLFF

D gene: TRBD2
V gene: TRBV7-3
clone size: NA
J gene: TRBJ2-1
CDR3 DNA: TGTGCCAGCAGCTCGAAGGGACTAGCGGGACCCTACAATGAGCAGTTCTTC
CDR3 protein: CASSSKGLAGPYNEQFF

D gene: TRBD2
V gene: TRBV11-2
clone size: NA
J gene: TRBJ2-2
CDR3 DNA: TGTGCCAGCAGCCCCCGGGGGGATGTGGCCGGGGAGCTGTTTTTT
CDR3 protein: CASSPRGDVAGELFF

D gene: TRBD1
V gene: TRBV19
clone size: few
J gene: TRBJ1-1
CDR3 DNA: TGTGCCAGTAGAACCATAACCCGGGACAGGGGATTCAGGAACACTGAAGCTTTCTTT
CDR3 protein: CASRTITRDRGFRNTEAFF

D gene: TRBD1
V gene: TRBV28
clone size: NA
J gene: TRBJ1-2
CDR3 DNA: TGTGCCAGCAGAACCGGGACAGGGGTCGGCTACACCTTC
CDR3 protein: CASRTGTGVGYTF

D gene: TRBD2
V gene: TRBV4-2
clone size: few
J gene: TRBJ2-1
CDR3 DNA: TGTGCCAGCAGCCAAAATGGACTAGCGGGAATCGATGAGCAGTTCTTC
CDR3 protein: CASSQNGLAGIDEQFF

D gene: NA
V gene: TRBV12-3/TRBV12-4
clone size: NA
J gene: TRBJ1-6
CDR3 DNA: TGTGCGAGTAGAGGGCAGAGTAATTCACCCCTCCACTTT
CDR3 protein: CASRGQSNSPLHF

D gene: NA
V gene: TRBV2
clone size: NA
J gene: TRBJ2-3
CDR3 DNA: TGTGCCAGCAGTATGGGGACTTCTTCGGCGAGGACGCAGTATTTT
CDR3 protein: CASSMGTSSARTQYF

D gene: NA
V gene: TRBV5-1
clone size: few
J gene: TRBJ2-3
CDR3 DNA: TGCGCCAGCAGCCCCGGGTCGGGGTGGGATACGCAGTATTTT
CDR3 protein: CASSPGSGWDTQYF

D gene: TRBD1
V gene: TRBV5-1
clone size: few
J gene: TRBJ2-2
CDR3 DNA: TGCGCCAGCAGCTTTGACTCCGGGACAGTGAACACCGGGGAGCTGTTTTTT
CDR3 protein: CASSFDSGTVNTGELFF

D gene: NA
V gene: TRBV19
clone size: NA
J gene: TRBJ1-2
CDR3 DNA: TGTGCCAGTAGTATCGGAGCCGGGCCCCGAGAATCGGGAGGCTACACCTTC
CDR3 protein: CASSIGAGPRESGGYTF

D gene: TRBD1
V gene: TRBV28
clone size: NA
J gene: TRBJ2-3
CDR3 DNA: TGTGCCAGCAGTTTCCGACAGGGGGCCCTCACAGATACGCAGTATTTT
CDR3 protein: CASSFRQGALTDTQYF

D gene: NA
V gene: TRBV12-5
clone size: NA
J gene: TRBJ1-6
CDR3 DNA: TGTGCTAGTGGTTTGGTAATCAAGGGGAACGGTTCACCCCTCCACTTT
CDR3 protein: CASGLVIKGNGSPLHF

D gene: NA
V gene: TRBV6-5
clone size: NA
J gene: TRBJ1-2
CDR3 DNA: TGTGCCAGTAGGGGTTCGGGGGGACACTATGGCTACACCTTC
CDR3 protein: CASRGSGGHYGYTF

D gene: NA
V gene: TRBV5-1
clone size: NA
J gene: TRBJ1-2
CDR3 DNA: TGCGCCAGCAGCTTGGAGATGGGGAGAGGCTACACCTTC
CDR3 protein: CASSLEMGRGYTF

D gene: TRBD2
V gene: TRBV11-2
clone size: NA
J gene: TRBJ2-3
CDR3 DNA: TGTGCCAGCAGCTTAGAATGGCTAGCGGGGCCGTTAGATACGCAGTATTTT
CDR3 protein: CASSLEWLAGPLDTQYF

D gene: NA
V gene: TRBV5-4
clone size: NA
J gene: TRBJ2-3
CDR3 DNA: TGTGCCAGCAGCTCCGGTGCGGCCGACACAGATACGCAGTATTTT
CDR3 protein: CASSSGAADTDTQYF

D gene: NA
V gene: TRBV5-1
clone size: NA
J gene: TRBJ2-4
CDR3 DNA: TGCGCCAGCAGCTTGGTGAATACCGCAGACATTCAGTACTTC
CDR3 protein: CASSLVNTADIQYF

D gene: TRBD2
V gene: TRBV3-1/TRBV3-2
clone size: once
J gene: TRBJ2-3
CDR3 DNA: TGTGCCAGCAGCCCTACCGGGACTAGCGTGACTACGCAGTATTTT
CDR3 protein: CASSPTGTSVTTQYF

D gene: TRBD1
V gene: TRBV27
clone size: NA
J gene: TRBJ2-5
CDR3 DNA: TGTGCCAGCAGGACCAGGGGGCGCGGGAACGGGGAGACCCAGTACTTC
CDR3 protein: CASRTRGRGNGETQYF

D gene: NA
V gene: TRBV6-5
clone size: few
J gene: TRBJ1-5
CDR3 DNA: TGTGCCAGCAGTTATTATAGCAATCAGCCCCAGCATTTT
CDR3 protein: CASSYYSNQPQHF

D gene: NA
V gene: TRBV11-2
clone size: NA
J gene: TRBJ1-1
CDR3 DNA: TGTGCCAGCAGCTTAGATCCAAACACTGAAGCTTTCTTT
CDR3 protein: CASSLDPNTEAFF

D gene: NA
V gene: TRBV6-9
clone size: NA
J gene: TRBJ2-7
CDR3 DNA: TGTGCCAGCAGTTATTTACTCGGGGGACTTTTC
CDR3 protein: CASSYLLGGLF

D gene: NA
V gene: TRBV5-1
clone size: NA
J gene: TRBJ2-1
CDR3 DNA: TGCGCCAGCAGCCCAGCGTGGGAGACTAGCAATGAGCAGTTCTTC
CDR3 protein: CASSPAWETSNEQFF

D gene: TRBD1
V gene: TRBV19
clone size: NA
J gene: TRBJ2-1
CDR3 DNA: TGTGCCAGTAGTATAGAGGGGACAGGGGTTGGTGAGCAGTTCTTC
CDR3 protein: CASSIEGTGVGEQFF

D gene: TRBD2
V gene: TRBV29-1
clone size: NA
J gene: TRBJ2-1
CDR3 DNA: TGCAGCGTTGATCGGCTAGCGGGGATCAATGAGCAGTTCTTC
CDR3 protein: CSVDRLAGINEQFF

D gene: NA
V gene: TRBV7-9
clone size: NA
J gene: TRBJ1-3
CDR3 DNA: TGTGCCAGCAGCCGCCCGGGGAGCTCTGGAAACACCATATATTTT
CDR3 protein: CASSRPGSSGNTIYF

D gene: NA
V gene: TRBV2
clone size: NA
J gene: TRBJ2-5
CDR3 DNA: TGTGCCAGCAAGGGAGAGGCTACGGAGACCCAGTACTTC
CDR3 protein: CASKGEATETQYF

D gene: TRBD2
V gene: TRBV4-2
clone size: NA
J gene: TRBJ2-5
CDR3 DNA: TGTGCCAGCAGCCGGGGGGACACCGGGACTAGCGGGATTGGAGAGACCCAGTACTTC
CDR3 protein: CASSRGDTGTSGIGETQYF

D gene: NA
V gene: TRBV19
clone size: NA
J gene: TRBJ2-2
CDR3 DNA: TGTGCCAGTACGGGAGCGTTTGTGCGGGCCACCGGGGAGCTGTTTTTT
CDR3 protein: CASTGAFVRATGELFF

D gene: NA
V gene: TRBV30
clone size: few
J gene: TRBJ1-1
CDR3 DNA: TGTGCCTGGAGTGGGGGCCCGAACACTGAAGCTTTCTTT
CDR3 protein: CAWSGGPNTEAFF

D gene: TRBD1
V gene: TRBV19
clone size: NA
J gene: TRBJ1-2
CDR3 DNA: TGTGCCAGTAGGAAGGACAGGGGCGTGAGCTATGGCTACACCTTC
CDR3 protein: CASRKDRGVSYGYTF

D gene: NA
V gene: TRBV15
clone size: NA
J gene: TRBJ1-5
CDR3 DNA: TGTGCCACCAGCAGGTCCTCGGGGGGCAATCAGCCCCAGCATTTT
CDR3 protein: CATSRSSGGNQPQHF

D gene: NA
V gene: TRBV28
clone size: NA
J gene: TRBJ1-1
CDR3 DNA: TGTGCCAGCAGTTTAATGGGATCGGGGTACGGAGCTTTCTTT
CDR3 protein: CASSLMGSGYGAFF

D gene: NA
V gene: TRBV5-1
clone size: NA
J gene: TRBJ2-1
CDR3 DNA: TGCGCCAGCAGCTCGGGGATAGACAGGGAGCAGTTCTTC
CDR3 protein: CASSSGIDREQFF

D gene: TRBD1
V gene: TRBV5-1
clone size: once
J gene: TRBJ2-3
CDR3 DNA: TGCGCCAGCAGTACAGGGGGTTACACAGATACGCAGTATTTT
CDR3 protein: CASSTGGYTDTQYF

D gene: NA
V gene: TRBV7-2
clone size: NA
J gene: TRBJ1-6
CDR3 DNA: TGTGCCAGCAGCTCCAGGAATTCACCCCTCCACTTT
CDR3 protein: CASSSRNSPLHF

D gene: TRBD1
V gene: TRBV2
clone size: NA
J gene: TRBJ1-4
CDR3 DNA: TGTGCCAGCACCCAAGCGGACAGGGGGAACGAAAAACTGTTTTTT
CDR3 protein: CASTQADRGNEKLFF